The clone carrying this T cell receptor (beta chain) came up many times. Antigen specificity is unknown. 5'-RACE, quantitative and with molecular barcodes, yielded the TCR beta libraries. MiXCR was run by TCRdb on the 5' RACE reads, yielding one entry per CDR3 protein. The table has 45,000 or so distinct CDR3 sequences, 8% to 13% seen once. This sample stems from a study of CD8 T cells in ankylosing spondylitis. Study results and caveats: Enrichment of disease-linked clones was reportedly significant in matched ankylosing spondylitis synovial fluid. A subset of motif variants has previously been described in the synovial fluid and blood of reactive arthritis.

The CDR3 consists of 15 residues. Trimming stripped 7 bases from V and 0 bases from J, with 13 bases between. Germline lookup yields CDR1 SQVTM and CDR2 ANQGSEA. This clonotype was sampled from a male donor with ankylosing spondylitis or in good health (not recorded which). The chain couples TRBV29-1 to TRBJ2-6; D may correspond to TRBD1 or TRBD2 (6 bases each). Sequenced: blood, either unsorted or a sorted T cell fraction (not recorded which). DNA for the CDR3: TGCAGCGCCCCGAGGGGGGACTCTGGGGCCAACGTCCTGACTTTC. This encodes CSAPRGDSGANVLTF.